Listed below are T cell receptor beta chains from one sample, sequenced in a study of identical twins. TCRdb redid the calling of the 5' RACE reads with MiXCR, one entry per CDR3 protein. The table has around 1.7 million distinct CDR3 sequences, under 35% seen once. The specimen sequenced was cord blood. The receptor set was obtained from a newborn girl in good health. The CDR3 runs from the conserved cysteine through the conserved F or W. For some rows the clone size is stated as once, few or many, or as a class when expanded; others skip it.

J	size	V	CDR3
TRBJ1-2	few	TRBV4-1	CASSQVFVTTGNYGYTF
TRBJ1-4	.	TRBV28	CASSSPPGQGTTNEKLFF
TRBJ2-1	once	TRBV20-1	CSAGVAAGSYNEQFF
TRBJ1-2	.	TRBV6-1	CASSEVGGGGGYTF
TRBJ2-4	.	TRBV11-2	CASSLLNVRIAKNIQYF
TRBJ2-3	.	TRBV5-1	CASSLPGGGRTDTQYF
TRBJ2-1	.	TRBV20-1	CSARASPPSGMFIYNEQFF
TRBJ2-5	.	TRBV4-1	CASSQPLGPTRETQYF
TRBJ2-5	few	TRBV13	CASSPRLAGGSWETQYF
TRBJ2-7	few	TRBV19	CASRIYTGQTYEQYF
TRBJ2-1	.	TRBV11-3	CASSLGGQTSNEQFF
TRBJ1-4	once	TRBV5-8	CASRPGWTADNEKLFF
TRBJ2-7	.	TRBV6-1	CASSEESSGSYEQYF
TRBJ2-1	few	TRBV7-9	CASSLVVAIHEQFF
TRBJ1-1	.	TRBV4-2	CASSQLEGVNTEAFF
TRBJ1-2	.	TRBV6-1	CASTESGRNYGYTF
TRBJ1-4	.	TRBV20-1	CSASHQPRDTEKLFF
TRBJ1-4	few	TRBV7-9	CASSLGRMATNEKLFF
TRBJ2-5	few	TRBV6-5	CASWHYVDSQETQYF
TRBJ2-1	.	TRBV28	CASLISSSSYNEQFF
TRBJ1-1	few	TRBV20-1	CSAPPSTGGAFF
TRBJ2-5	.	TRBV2	CATENDRAQNGQYF
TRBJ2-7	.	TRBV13	CASSSGGDPYEQYF
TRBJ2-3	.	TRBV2	CATRTSGRPSDTQYF
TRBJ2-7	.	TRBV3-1	CASSIRLLAGVYEQYF
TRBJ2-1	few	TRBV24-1	CATSDLAGSYNEQFF
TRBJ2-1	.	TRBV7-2	CASSLDPGYEQFF